A single sample gave rise to the 3 T cell receptor beta chains below, sequenced in a study of blood T cell repertoires in COVID-19. TCRdb keeps only in-frame clones here, not all; method: immunoSEQ multiplex PCR. The sample yields about 110,000 clones, 84% seen once. The sample consisted of peripheral blood. These receptors all stem from an elderly woman with active or convalescent COVID-19.

This clone was seen a single time. This chain connects TRBV19 to TRBJ1-1, with unresolved D. From germline, CDR1 is LNHDA and CDR2 SQIVND (reference sequence). V lost 3 bases to trimming and J lost 1 base, with 6 bases between them. The CDR3 runs to 13 residues. In DNA, the CDR3 is TGTGCCAGTAGTATTTCCCGGAACACTGAAGCTTTCTTT. Amino acids: CASSISRNTEAFF.

The V call is TRBV27, the J call TRBJ2-3; a weak D match, TRBD2 (6 bases). Germline-derived CDR1 and CDR2 are MNHEY and SMNVEV (reference sequence). The CDR3 consists of 16 residues. V shed 5 bases and J shed 6 bases, with 21 bases lying between them. The CDR3 DNA reads TGTGCCAGCAGTCTCAACAGAGCAGCGGGTATGGATACGCAGTATTTT. Its translation: CASSLNRAAGMDTQYF.

This clone has only a few counts. J is TRBJ2-2 and V is TRBV5-1; maybe TRBD2 (5 bases). Germline loops: CDR1 SGHRS, CDR2 YFSETQ. V shed 4 bases and J shed 2 bases, with 9 bases lying between them. The CDR3 contains 14 residues. CDR3 region: CASSPGLNTGELFF. The CDR3 coding sequence is TGCGCCAGCAGCCCTGGACTCAACACCGGGGAGCTGTTTTTT.